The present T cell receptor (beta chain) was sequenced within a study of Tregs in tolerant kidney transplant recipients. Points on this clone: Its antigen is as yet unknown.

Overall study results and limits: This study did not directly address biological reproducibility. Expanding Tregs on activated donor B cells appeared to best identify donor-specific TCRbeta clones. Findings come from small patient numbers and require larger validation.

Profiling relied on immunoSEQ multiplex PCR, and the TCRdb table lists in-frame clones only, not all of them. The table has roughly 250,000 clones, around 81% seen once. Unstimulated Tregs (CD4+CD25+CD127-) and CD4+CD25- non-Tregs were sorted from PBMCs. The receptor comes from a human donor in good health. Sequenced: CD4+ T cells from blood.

CDR3 region: CASSVGWAGGAYEQYF. In nucleotides, the CDR3 is TGTGCCAGCAGCGTAGGCTGGGCGGGAGGAGCCTACGAGCAGTACTTC. The chain is built from TRBV9 and TRBJ2-7; 8 bases align to TRBD2. The V gene end was trimmed by 0 bases and the J gene end by 2 bases; junction bases not matched to a gene: 7. The CDR3 runs 16 residues. Germline-derived CDR1 and CDR2 are SGDLS and YYNGEE.